The T cell receptor (beta chain) described here comes from a study of OX40 agonist ivuxolimab in advanced cancers. Study outcomes and limitations: Compared with others, partial responders at 0.1-3.0 mg/kg displayed clonal expansion among the lowest.

Trimming took off 1 base at V and 0 bases at J, with 10 bases between the two ends. Germline-derived CDR1 and CDR2 are SGHTA and FQGTGA. This CDR3 is 16 amino acids long. Method: immunoSEQ multiplex PCR; TCRdb's copy keeps in-frame clones and lacks some. The data hold roughly 80,000 clones, with roughly 91% observed a single time. About this clone: Its antigen is not identified.

This TCR was sampled from an adult with an advanced solid tumor such as melanoma, head and neck, liver or kidney cancer. The V call is TRBV7-3, the J call TRBJ2-1; D gene uncertain. This specimen was CD4+ or CD8+ T cells sorted from blood, taken in a trial of the OX40 agonist ivuxolimab. The CDR3 is CASSLNSKSSYNEQFF. CDR3 nucleotide sequence: TGTGCCAGCAGCTTAAATTCTAAGAGCTCCTACAATGAGCAGTTCTTC.